This note documents a single T cell receptor beta chain sequence. Using immunoSEQ multiplex PCR, the repertoire was profiled, and TCRdb retains in-frame clones only, with some absent. Among 75,000 to 100,000 clones listed, almost 85% were seen once. Time point denoted: baseline, week 1 (first vaccination visit). Treatment described: pre-vaccination baseline after standard-of-care therapy. Donor diagnoses consisted of new WHO grade 3 or 4 IDH1-mutant, ATRX-lost astrocytomas. The V end lost 5 bases, the J end lost 2 bases, and 13 bases lay between the germline ends. Per the germline V gene, CDR1 is SGHAT and CDR2 is FQNNGV. This CDR3 spans 14 amino acids. The sample belongs to a study of a mutant IDH1 vaccine in newly diagnosed glioma. At the level of the study: Treated patients, averaging 40.4 years, were 62.5% male and around 40% female. Prior therapy was radiotherapy, temozolomide, or both; most received both.

This chain links TRBV11-2 with TRBJ2-7; D tentatively fits TRBD1 or TRBD2 (5 bases each). This receptor was obtained from a man in his forties with glioma. Some clones in this sample may be carry-over from other donors' samples. Sequencing was performed on PBMCs, taken from a glioma patient treated with radiotherapy, temozolomide or both. In nucleotides, the CDR3 is TGTGCCAGCAGCCATGGACCGGGACCCTACGAGCAGTACTTC. Translating it yields CASSHGPGPYEQYF.